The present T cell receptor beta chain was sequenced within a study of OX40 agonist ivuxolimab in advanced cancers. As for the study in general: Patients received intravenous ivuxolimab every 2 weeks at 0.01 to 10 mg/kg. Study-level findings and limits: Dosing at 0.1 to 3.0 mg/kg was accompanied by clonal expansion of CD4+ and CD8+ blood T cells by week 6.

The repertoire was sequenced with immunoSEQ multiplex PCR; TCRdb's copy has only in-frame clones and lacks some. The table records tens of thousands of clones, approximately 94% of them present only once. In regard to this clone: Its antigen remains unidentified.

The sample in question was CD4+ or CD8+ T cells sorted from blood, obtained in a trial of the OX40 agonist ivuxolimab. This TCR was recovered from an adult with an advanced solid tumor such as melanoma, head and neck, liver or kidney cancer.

The CDR3 loop is CAIPLRYNEQFF. The CDR3 DNA reads as TGCGCCATCCCCTTGCGATACAATGAGCAGTTCTTC. The gene calls are TRBV4-1 and TRBJ2-1; no firm D call. From germline, CDR1 is MGHRA and CDR2 YSYEKL. The germline V and J ends were trimmed by 10 bases and 4 bases, with 11 bases remaining between them. This CDR3 comprises 12 residues.